This record concerns one T cell receptor (beta chain) sequence. Its target is unknown. This table comes from immunoSEQ multiplex PCR, and its TCRdb copy is limited to in-frame clones, with some not included. The table lists around 4,100 clones, roughly 82% of them singletons. The data originate from a study of immune evolution from preneoplasia to lung adenocarcinoma. Study-wide results and caveats: From normal lung to invasive adenocarcinoma, top clone frequencies appeared to decrease. Later-stage lesions appeared to have more T cells, more diversity, less clonality.

The CDR3 consists of 16 residues. Germline CDR1 reads SGHDT; CDR2 reads YYEEEE. The trim removed 4 bases at V and 0 bases at J, leaving 4 bases unmatched. The V call is TRBV5-6, the J call TRBJ1-3; TRBD1 aligns across 10 bases. Sequenced sample: FFPE adjacent normal lung tissue. The sequence came from a person in their sixties or seventies with lung adenocarcinoma. CDR3 in DNA: TGTGCCAGCAGCAGAGGACAGGGGGTCTCTGGAAACACCATATATTTT. It encodes CASSRGQGVSGNTIYF. The complete variable domain, with remaining parts taken from reference TRBV5-6 and TRBJ1-3, reads DAGVTQSPTHLIKTRGQQVTLRCSPKSGHDTVSWYQQALGQGPQFIFQYYEEEERQRGNFPDRFSGHQFPNYSSELNVNALLLGDSALYLCASSRGQGVSGNTIYFGEGSWLTVV.